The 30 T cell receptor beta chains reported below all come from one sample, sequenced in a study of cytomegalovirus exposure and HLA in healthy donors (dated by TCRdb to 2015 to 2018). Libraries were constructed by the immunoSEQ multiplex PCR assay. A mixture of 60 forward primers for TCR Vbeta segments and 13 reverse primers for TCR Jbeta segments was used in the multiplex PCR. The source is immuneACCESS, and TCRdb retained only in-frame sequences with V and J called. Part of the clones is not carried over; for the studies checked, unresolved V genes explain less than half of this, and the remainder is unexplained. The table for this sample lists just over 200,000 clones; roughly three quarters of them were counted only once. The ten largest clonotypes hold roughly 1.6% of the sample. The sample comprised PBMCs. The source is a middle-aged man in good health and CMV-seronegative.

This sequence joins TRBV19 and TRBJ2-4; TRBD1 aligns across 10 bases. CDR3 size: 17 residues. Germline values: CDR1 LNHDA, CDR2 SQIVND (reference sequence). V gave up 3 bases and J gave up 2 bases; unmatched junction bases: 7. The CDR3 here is CASSIQGQGVPKNIQYF. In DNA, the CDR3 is TGTGCCAGTAGTATCCAAGGACAGGGGGTACCCAAAAACATTCAGTACTTC.

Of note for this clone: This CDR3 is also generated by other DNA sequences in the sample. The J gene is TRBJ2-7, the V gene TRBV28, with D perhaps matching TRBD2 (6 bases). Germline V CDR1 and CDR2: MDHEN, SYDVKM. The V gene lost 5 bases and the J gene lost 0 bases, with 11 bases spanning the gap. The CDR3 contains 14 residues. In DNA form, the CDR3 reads TGTGCCAGCAGTGGGACTGGGAGCTCCTACGAGCAGTACTTC. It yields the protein CASSGTGSSYEQYF.

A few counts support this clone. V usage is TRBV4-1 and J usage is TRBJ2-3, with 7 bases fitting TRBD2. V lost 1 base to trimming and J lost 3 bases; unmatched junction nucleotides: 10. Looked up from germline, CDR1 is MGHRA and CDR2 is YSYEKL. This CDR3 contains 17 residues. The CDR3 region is CASSQGGLAGGTDTQYF. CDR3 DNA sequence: TGCGCCAGCAGCCAAGGGGGTTTAGCGGGCGGGACAGATACGCAGTATTTT.

The CDR3 nucleotides are TGTGCCAGCAGTTACGGCAATTCACCCCTCCACTTT. Translating gives CASSYGNSPLHF. V gene TRBV6-5 combines with J gene TRBJ1-6; D uncertain. The germline V gene encodes CDR1 MNHEY and CDR2 SVGAGI. This CDR3 region has 12 residues. V lost 2 bases to trimming and J lost 7 bases, with 3 bases between them.

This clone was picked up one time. The CDR3 DNA reads TGTGCCAGCTCACTACAGGGAACCGGGGAGCTGTTTTTT. Protein sequence: CASSLQGTGELFF. J is TRBJ2-2 and V is TRBV18; D is possibly TRBD1 (6 bases). The CDR3 has 13 amino acids. Germline values: CDR1 KGHSH, CDR2 LQKENI. V shed 4 bases and J shed 5 bases, with 8 bases lying between them.

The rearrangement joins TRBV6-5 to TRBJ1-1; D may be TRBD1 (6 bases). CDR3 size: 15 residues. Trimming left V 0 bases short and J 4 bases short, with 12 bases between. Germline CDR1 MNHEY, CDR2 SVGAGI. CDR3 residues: CASSYSTGSSTEAFF. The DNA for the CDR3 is TGTGCCAGCAGTTACTCAACAGGGTCCTCCACTGAAGCTTTCTTT.

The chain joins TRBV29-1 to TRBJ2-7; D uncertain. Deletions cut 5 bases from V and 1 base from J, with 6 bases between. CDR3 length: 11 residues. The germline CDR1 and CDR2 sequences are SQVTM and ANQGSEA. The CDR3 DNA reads TGCAGCGTTATACAGTCCTACGAGCAGTACTTC. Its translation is CSVIQSYEQYF.

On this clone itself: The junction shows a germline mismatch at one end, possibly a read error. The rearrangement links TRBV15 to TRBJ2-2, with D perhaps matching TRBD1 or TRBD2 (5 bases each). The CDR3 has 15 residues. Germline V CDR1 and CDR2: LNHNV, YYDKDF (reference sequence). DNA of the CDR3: TGTGCCACCAGCGGAGACTATGTAGGGGCCGGGGAGCTGTTTTTT. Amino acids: CATSGDYVGAGELFF. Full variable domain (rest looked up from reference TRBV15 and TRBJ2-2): DAMVIQNPRYQVTQFGKPVTLSCSQTLNHNVMYWYQQKSSQAPKLLFHYYDKDFNNEADTPDNFQSRRPNTSFCFLDIRSPGLGDTAMYLCATSGDYVGAGELFFGEGSRLTVL.

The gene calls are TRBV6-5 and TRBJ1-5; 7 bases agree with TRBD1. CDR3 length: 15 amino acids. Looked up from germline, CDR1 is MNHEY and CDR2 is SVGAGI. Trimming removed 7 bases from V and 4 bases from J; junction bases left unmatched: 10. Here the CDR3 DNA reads TGTGCCAGCACCCCCAACCCAGGGGGAAATCAGCCCCAGCATTTT. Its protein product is CASTPNPGGNQPQHF.

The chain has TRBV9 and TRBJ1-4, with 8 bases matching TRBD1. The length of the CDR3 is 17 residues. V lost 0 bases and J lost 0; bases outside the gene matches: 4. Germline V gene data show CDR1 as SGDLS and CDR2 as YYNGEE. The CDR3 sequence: CASSVGTGLSTNEKLFF. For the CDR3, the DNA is TGTGCCAGCAGCGTAGGGACAGGGCTCTCAACTAATGAAAAACTGTTTTTT.

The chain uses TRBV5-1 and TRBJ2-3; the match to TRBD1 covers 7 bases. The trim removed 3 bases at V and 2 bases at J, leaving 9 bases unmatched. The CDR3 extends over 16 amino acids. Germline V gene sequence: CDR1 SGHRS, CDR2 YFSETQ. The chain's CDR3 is CASSSNTGTVTDTQYF. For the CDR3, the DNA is TGCGCCAGCAGCTCGAATACCGGGACAGTCACAGATACGCAGTATTTT.

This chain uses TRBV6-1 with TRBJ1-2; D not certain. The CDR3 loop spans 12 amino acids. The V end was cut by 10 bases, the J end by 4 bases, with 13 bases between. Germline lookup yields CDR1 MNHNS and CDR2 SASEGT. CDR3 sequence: CATEPRGYGYTF. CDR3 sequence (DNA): TGTGCCACAGAACCTCGGGGCTATGGCTACACCTTC.

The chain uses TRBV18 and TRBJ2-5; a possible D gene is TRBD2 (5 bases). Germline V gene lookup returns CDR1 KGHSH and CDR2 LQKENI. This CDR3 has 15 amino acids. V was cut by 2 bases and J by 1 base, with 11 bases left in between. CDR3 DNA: TGTGCCAGCTCACCAGGGTTCGGGGTCCAAGAGACCCAGTACTTC. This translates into CASSPGFGVQETQYF.

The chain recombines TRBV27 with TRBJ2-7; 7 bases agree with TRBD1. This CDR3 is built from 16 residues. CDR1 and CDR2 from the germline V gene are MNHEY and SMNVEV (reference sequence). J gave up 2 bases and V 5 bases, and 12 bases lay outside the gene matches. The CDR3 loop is CASSSSPGQFTYEQYF. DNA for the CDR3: TGTGCCAGCAGTAGTTCCCCGGGACAGTTCACCTACGAGCAGTACTTC.

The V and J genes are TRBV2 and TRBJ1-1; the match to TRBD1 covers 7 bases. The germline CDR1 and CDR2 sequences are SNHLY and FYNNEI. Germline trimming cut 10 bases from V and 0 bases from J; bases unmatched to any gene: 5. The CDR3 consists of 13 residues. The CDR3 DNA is TGTGCCACCAGGACAGGCTTGAACACTGAAGCTTTCTTT. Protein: CATRTGLNTEAFF.

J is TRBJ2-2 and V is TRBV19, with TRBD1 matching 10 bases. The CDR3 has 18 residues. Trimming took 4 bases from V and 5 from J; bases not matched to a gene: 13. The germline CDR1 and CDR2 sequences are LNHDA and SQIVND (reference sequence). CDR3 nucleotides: TGTGCCAGTAGTAGAGCCGGGACAGGGGTCGGTCGAACCGGGGAGCTGTTTTTT. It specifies CASSRAGTGVGRTGELFF.

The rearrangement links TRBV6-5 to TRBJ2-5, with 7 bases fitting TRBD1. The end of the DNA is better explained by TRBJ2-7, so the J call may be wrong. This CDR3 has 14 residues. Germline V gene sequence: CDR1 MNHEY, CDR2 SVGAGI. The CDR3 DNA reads TGTGCCAGCAGACTTACGGGGACAGTTGACGAGCAGTACTTC. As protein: CASRLTGTVDEQYF.

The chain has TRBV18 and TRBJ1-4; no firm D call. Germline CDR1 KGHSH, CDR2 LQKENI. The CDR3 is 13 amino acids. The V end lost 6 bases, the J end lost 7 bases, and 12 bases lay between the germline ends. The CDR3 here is CASSRAGGEKLFF. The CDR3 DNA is TGTGCCAGCTCCCGAGCAGGTGGTGAAAAACTGTTTTTT. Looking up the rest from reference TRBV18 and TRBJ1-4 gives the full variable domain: NAGVMQNPRHLVRRRGQEARLRCSPMKGHSHVYWYRQLPEEGLKFMVYLQKENIIDESGMPKERFSAEFPKEGPSILRIQQVVRGDSAAYFCASSRAGGEKLFFGSGTQLSVL.

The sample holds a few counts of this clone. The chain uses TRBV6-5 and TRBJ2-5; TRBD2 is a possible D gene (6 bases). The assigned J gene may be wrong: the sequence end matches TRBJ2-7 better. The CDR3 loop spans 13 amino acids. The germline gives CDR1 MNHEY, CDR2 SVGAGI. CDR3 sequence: CASSRGRGNEQYF. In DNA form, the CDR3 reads TGTGCCAGCAGCCGAGGGCGGGGTAACGAGCAGTACTTC.

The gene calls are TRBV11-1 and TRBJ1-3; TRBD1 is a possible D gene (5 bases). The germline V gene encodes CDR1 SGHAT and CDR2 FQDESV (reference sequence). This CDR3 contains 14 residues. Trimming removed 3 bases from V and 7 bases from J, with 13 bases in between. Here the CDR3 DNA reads TGTGCCAGCAGCTTGGGGCAGTCGGAGAACACCATATATTTT. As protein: CASSLGQSENTIYF. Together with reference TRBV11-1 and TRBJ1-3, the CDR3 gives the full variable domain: EAEVAQSPRYKITEKSQAVAFWCDPISGHATLYWYRQILGQGPELLVQFQDESVVDDSQLPKDRFSAERLKGVDSTLKIQPAELGDSAMYLCASSLGQSENTIYFGEGSWLTVV.

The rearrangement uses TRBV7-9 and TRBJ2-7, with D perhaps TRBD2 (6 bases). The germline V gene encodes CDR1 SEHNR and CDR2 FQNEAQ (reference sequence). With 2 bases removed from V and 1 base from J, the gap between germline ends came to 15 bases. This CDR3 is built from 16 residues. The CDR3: CASSLWVGGGSYEQYF. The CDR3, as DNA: TGTGCCAGCAGCTTATGGGTGGGAGGAGGATCCTACGAGCAGTACTTC.

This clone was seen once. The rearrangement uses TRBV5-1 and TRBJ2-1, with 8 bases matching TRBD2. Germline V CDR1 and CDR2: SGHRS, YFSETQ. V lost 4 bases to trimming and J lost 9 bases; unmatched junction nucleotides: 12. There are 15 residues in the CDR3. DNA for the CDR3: TGCGCCAGCAGCCCGGAAGCGGGAGCTGTCCGTGAGCAGTTCTTC. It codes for CASSPEAGAVREQFF.

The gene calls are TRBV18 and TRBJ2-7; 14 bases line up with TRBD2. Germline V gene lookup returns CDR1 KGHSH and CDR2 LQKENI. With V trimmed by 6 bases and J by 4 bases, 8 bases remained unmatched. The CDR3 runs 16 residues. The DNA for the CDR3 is TGTGCCAGCTCTCCGACTAGCGGGAGGGCCGAGTACGAGCAGTACTTC. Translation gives CASSPTSGRAEYEQYF.

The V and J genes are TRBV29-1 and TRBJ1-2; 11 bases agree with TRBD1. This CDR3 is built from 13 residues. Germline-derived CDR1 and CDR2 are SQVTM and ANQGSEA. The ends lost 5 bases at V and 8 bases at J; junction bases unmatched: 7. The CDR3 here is CSVWPGQGDGYTF. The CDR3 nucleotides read TGCAGCGTTTGGCCGGGACAGGGGGACGGCTACACCTTC.

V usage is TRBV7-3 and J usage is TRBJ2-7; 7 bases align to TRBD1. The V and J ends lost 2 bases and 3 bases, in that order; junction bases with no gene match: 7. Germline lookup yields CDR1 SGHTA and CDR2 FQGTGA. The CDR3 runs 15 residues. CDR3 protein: CASSLSTGPYYEQYF. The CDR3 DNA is TGTGCCAGCAGCTTATCGACAGGGCCGTACTACGAGCAGTACTTC.

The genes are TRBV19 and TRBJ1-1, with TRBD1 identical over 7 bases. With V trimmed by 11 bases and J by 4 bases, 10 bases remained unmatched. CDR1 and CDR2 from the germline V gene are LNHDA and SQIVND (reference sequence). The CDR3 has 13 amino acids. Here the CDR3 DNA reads TGTGCCGTCTCAGGGGGACGGGCCACTGAAGCTTTCTTT. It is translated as CAVSGGRATEAFF.

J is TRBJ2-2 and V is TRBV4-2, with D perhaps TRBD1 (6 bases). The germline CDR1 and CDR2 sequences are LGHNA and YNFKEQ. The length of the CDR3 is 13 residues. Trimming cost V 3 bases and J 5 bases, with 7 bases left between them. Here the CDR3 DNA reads TGTGCCAGCAGCCAGACAGGTACCGGGGAGCTGTTTTTT. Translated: CASSQTGTGELFF.

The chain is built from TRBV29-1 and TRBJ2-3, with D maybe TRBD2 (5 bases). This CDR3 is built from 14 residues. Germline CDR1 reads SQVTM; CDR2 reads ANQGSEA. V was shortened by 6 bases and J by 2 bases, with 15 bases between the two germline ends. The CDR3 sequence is CSVRRMGATDTQYF. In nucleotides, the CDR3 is TGCAGCGTCCGCCGCATGGGAGCCACAGATACGCAGTATTTT.

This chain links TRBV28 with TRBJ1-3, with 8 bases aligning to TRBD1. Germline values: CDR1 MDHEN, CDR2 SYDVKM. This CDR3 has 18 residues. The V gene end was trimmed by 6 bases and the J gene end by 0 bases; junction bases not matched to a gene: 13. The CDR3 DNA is TGTGCCAGCAGCAAACACCCGGCAGGGGGCACCTCTGGAAACACCATATATTTT. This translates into CASSKHPAGGTSGNTIYF.

The CDR3 bases are TGCGCCAGCAGCCAAGATAGGGGCAGGGAATACACCGGGGAGCTGTTTTTT. Its protein product is CASSQDRGREYTGELFF. This rearrangement joins TRBV4-1 to TRBJ2-2; TRBD1 is a possible D gene (5 bases). Germline values: CDR1 MGHRA, CDR2 YSYEKL. Trimming pared 0 bases from V and 3 bases from J, leaving 14 bases between. The CDR3 runs 17 residues.